One T cell receptor (beta chain) is described in this entry. MiXCR was run by TCRdb on the 5' RACE reads, yielding one entry per CDR3 protein. The table has 650,000 to 750,000 distinct CDR3 sequences, 21% seen once. This sample is drawn from a study of identical twins. The same sample was also used in a study of T cells expressing NK-cell markers.

Sample: PBMCs. The clonotype comes from a woman in her late teens or twenties in good health.

The CDR3 DNA reads TGTGCCAGCAGTTACTCGTTCACAGATACGCAGTATTTT. Encoded protein: CASSYSFTDTQYF. This sequence joins TRBV6-6 and TRBJ2-3; the D is unclear. Germline V gives CDR1 MNHNY, CDR2 SVGAGI (reference sequence). Trimming left V 0 bases short and J 2 bases short, with 3 bases between. This CDR3 comprises 13 residues.